This T cell receptor beta chain was captured in a study of CD8+ T cells in alopecia areata. Looking at the study overall: Each of the treated patients was given oral tofacitinib, 5 to 10 mg twice daily, for moderate-to-severe alopecia areata. Study outcomes and limitations: Researchers report lesional scalp, most notably alopecia totalis/universalis, outstripped normal scalp in clonality.

Extracted RNA was reverse transcribed, and the resulting cDNA served as sequencing template. TCRdb's copy holds only in-frame clones and misses some; the assay was immunoSEQ multiplex PCR. In the table there are roughly 200,000 clones, around 63% of which are singletons. A note on this clone: Its antigen is unidentified.

Between the trimmed V and J ends, which lost 8 bases and 6 bases, there was a span of 14 bases. This CDR3 contains 12 residues. Germline-derived CDR1 and CDR2 are SQVTM and ANQGSEA. The receptor was isolated from a human donor with alopecia areata. The source was CD4+ T cells sorted from blood, collected at week 0. The chain combines TRBV29-1 with TRBJ2-1; possible D gene TRBD2, 6 bases. CDR3 sequence (DNA): TGCAGCAGCCGGACGGGAGTCAATGAGCAGTTCTTC. Translated, it gives CSSRTGVNEQFF.